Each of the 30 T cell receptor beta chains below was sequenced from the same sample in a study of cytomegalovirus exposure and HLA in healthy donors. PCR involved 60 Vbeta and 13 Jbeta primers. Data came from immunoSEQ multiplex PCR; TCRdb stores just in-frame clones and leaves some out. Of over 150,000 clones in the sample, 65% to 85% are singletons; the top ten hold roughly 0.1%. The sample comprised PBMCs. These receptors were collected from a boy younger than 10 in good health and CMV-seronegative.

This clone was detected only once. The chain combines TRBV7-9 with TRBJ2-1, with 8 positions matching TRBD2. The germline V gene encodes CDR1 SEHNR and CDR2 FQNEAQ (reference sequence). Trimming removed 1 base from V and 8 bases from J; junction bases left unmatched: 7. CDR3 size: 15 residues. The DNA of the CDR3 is TGTGCCAGCAGCTTAGTCCGGGGGGGACTGTATGAGCAGTTCTTC. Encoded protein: CASSLVRGGLYEQFF.

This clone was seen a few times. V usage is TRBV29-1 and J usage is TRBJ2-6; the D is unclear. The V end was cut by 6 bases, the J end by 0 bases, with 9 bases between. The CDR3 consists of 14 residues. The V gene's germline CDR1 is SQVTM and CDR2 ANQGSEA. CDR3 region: CSVTTFSGANVLTF. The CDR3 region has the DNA TGCAGCGTGACAACCTTCTCTGGGGCCAACGTCCTGACTTTC.

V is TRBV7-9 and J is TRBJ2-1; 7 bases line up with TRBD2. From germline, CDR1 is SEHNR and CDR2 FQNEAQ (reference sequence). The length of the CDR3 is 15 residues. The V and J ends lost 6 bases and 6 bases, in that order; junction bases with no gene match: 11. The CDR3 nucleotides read TGTGCCAGCAGTCCCATTGCGGGAGATGGCAATGAGCAGTTCTTC. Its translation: CASSPIAGDGNEQFF.

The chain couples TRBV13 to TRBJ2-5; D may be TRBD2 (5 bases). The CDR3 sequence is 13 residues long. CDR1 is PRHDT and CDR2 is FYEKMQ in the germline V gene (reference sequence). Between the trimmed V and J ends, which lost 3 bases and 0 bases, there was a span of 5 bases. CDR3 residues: CASSFSDQETQYF. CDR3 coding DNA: TGTGCCAGCAGCTTTAGCGACCAAGAGACCCAGTACTTC.

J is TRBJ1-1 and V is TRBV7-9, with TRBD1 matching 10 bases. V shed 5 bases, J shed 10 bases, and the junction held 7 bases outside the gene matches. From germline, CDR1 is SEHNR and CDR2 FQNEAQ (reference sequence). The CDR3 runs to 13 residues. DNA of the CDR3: TGTGCCAGCAGCCCTGACAGGGGGCGAGGAGCTTTCTTT. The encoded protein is CASSPDRGRGAFF.

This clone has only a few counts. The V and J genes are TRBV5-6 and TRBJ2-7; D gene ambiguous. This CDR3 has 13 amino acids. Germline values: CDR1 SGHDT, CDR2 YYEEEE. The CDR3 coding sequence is TGTGCCAGCAGTCGTAATTCACCCCGGGTTCTTGCGGTC. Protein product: CASSRNSPRVLAV.

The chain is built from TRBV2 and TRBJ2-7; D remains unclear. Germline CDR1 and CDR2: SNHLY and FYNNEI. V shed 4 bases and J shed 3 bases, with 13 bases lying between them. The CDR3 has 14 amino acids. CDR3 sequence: CASSVVAPLYEQYF. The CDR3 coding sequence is TGTGCCAGCAGTGTGGTGGCACCCCTCTACGAGCAGTACTTC.

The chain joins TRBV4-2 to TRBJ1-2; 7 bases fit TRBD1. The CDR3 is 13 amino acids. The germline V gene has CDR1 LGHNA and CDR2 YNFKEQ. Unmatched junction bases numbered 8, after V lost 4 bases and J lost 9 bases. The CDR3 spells CASSLTGVESYTF. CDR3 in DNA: TGTGCCAGCAGCCTTACAGGGGTTGAGAGCTACACCTTC.

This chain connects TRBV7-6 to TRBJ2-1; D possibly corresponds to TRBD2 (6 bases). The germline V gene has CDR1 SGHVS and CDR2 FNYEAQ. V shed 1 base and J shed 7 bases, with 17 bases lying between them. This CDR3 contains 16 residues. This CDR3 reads CASSLVGPGRGNEQFF. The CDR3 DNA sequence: TGTGCCAGCAGCTTAGTAGGGCCGGGGCGGGGAAATGAGCAGTTCTTC.

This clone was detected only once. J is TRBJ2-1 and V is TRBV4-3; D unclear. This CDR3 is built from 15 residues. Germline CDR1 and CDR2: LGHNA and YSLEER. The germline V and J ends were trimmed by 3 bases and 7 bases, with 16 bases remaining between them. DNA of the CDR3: TGCGCCAGCAGCCAGAAAGACTCCCCTCGGAATGAGCAGTTCTTC. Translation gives CASSQKDSPRNEQFF.

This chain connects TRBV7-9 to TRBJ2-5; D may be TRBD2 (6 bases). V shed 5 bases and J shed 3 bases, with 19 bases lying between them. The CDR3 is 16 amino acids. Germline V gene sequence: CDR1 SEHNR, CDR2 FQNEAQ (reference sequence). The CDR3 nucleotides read TGTGCCAGCAGCCCAGAAGTGGGACGGGGGAAAGAGACCCAGTACTTC. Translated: CASSPEVGRGKETQYF.

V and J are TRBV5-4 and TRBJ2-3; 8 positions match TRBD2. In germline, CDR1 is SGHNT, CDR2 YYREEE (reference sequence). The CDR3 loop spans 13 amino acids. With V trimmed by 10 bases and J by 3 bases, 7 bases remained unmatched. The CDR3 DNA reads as TGTGCCGGAGCCCGGGGGGGAACAGATACGCAGTATTTT. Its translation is CAGARGGTDTQYF.

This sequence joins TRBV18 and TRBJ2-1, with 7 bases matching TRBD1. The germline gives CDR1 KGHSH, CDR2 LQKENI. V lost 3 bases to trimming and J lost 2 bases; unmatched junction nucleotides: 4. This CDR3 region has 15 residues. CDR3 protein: CASSPSGTAYNEQFF. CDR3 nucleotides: TGTGCCAGCTCACCGTCCGGGACAGCCTACAATGAGCAGTTCTTC.

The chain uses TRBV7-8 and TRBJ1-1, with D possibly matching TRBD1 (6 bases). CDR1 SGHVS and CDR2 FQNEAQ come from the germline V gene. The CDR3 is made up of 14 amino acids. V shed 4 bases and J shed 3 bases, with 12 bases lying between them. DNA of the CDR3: TGTGCCAGCAGCTCGCGACAGGTTCACACTGAAGCTTTCTTT. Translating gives CASSSRQVHTEAFF.

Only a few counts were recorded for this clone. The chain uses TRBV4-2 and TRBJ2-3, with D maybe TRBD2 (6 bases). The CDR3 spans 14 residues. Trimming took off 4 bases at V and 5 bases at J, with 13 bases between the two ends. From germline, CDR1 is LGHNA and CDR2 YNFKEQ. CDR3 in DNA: TGTGCCAGCAGCCTCCGCGGGGTCGAAGATACGCAGTATTTT. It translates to CASSLRGVEDTQYF.

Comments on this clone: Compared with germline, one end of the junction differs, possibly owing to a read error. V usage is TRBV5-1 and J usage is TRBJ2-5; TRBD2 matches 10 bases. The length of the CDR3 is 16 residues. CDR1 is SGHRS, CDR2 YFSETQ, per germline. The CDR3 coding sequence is TGCGCCAGCAGCTTGGTGGTAGCGGGGGGTCGGGAGACCCGGTACTTC. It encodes CASSLVVAGGRETRYF.

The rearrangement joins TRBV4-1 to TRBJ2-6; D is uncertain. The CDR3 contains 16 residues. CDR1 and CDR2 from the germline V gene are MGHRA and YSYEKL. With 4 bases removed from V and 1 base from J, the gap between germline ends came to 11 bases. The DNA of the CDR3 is TGCGCCAGCAGCCGACTCCCCATGTCTGGGGCCAACGTCCTGACTTTC. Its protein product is CASSRLPMSGANVLTF.

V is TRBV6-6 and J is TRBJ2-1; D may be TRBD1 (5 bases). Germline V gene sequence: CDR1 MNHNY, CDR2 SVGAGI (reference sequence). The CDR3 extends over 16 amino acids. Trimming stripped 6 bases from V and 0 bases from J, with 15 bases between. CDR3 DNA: TGTGCCAGCAGCTCTAGACAGTCGAGCTCCTACAATGAGCAGTTCTTC. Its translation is CASSSRQSSSYNEQFF.

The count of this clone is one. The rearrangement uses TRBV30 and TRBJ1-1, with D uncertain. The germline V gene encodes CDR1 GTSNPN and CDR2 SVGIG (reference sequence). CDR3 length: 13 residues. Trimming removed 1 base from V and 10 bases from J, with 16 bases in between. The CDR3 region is CAWSEFPAPGAFF. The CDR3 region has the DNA TGTGCCTGGAGTGAGTTCCCTGCTCCGGGAGCTTTCTTT.

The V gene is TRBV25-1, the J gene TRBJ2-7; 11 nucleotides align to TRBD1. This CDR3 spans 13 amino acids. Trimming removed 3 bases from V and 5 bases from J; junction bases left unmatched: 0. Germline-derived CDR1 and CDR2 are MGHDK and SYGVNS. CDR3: CASSEDRGHEQYF. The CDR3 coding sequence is TGTGCCAGCAGTGAGGACAGGGGGCACGAGCAGTACTTC.

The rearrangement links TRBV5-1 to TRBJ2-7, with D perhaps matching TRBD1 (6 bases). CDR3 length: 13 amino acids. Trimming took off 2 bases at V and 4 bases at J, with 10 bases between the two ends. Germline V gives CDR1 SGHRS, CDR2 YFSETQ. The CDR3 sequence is CASSLQGHYEQYF. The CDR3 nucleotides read TGCGCCAGCAGCTTACAGGGACATTACGAGCAGTACTTC.

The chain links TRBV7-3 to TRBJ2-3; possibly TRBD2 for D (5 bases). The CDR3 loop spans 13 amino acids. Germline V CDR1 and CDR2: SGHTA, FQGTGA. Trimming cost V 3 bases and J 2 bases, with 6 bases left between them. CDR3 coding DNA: TGTGCCAGCAGCTTCGGGAACACAGATACGCAGTATTTT. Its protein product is CASSFGNTDTQYF.

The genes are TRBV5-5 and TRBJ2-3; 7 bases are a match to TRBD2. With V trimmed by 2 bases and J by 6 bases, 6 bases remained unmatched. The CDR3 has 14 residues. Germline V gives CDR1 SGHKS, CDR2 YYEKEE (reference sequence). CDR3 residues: CASSFSGLEDTQYF. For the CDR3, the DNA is TGTGCCAGCAGCTTTTCTGGACTAGAGGATACGCAGTATTTT.

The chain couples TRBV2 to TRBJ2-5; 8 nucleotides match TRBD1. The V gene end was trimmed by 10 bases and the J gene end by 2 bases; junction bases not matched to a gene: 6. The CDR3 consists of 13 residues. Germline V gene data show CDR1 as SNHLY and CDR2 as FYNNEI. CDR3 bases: TGTGCCATCCGGGGGACAGGACAAGAGACCCAGTACTTC. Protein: CAIRGTGQETQYF.

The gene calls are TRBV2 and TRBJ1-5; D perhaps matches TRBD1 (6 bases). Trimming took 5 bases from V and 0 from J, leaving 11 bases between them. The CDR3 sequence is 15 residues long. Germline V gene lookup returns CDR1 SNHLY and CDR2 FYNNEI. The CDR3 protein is CASSRDTHSNQPQHF. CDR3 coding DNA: TGTGCCAGCAGTAGGGACACCCATAGCAATCAGCCCCAGCATTTT.

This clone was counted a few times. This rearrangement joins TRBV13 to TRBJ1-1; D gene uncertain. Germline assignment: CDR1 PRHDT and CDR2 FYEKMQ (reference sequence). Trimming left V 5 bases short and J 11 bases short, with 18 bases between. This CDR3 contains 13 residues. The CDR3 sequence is CASSPGSELEAFF. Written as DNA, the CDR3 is TGTGCCAGCAGCCCCGGCTCGGAGCTAGAGGCTTTCTTT.

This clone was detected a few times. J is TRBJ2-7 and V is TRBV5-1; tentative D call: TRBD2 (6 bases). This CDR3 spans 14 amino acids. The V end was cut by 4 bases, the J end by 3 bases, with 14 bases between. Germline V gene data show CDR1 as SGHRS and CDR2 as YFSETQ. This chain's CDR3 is CASSRASESYEQYF. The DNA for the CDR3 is TGCGCCAGCAGCAGGGCTAGCGAGAGCTACGAGCAGTACTTC.

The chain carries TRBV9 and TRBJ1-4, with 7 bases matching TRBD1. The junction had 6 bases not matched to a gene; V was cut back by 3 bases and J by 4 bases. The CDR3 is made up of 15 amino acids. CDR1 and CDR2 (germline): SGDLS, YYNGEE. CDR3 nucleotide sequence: TGTGCCAGCAGCGCGGAGACAGGGATTAATGAAAAACTGTTTTTT. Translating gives CASSAETGINEKLFF.

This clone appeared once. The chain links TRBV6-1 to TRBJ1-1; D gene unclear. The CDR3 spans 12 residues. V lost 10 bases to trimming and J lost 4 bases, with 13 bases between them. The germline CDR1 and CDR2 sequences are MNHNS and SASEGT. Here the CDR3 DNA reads TGTGCCACCCGGTGGGCAAGCACTGAAGCTTTCTTT. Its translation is CATRWASTEAFF.

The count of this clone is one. CDR3 region: CASSPTYGGVTGEQYF. The CDR3 region has the DNA TGCGCCAGCAGCCCTACCTACGGGGGGGTAACCGGCGAGCAGTACTTC. The rearrangement links TRBV4-3 to TRBJ2-7, with 8 bases matching TRBD2. Germline V gene sequence: CDR1 LGHNA, CDR2 YSLEER. Trimming took 4 bases from V and 6 from J; bases not matched to a gene: 14. The CDR3 runs to 16 residues.